Shown below are 10 T cell receptor beta chains from a single sample sequenced in a study of T cell responses to AZD1222 COVID-19 vaccine. Profiled with immunoSEQ multiplex PCR; TCRdb holds only in-frame clones, not every one. Of about 120,000 clones detected, over 85% appear once; the ten largest clones hold under 9%. The material was peripheral blood, obtained on day 0 of AZD1222 vaccination. The receptors were gathered from an adult in good health.

The chain employs TRBV12-3 or TRBV12-4 and TRBJ2-3, with TRBD1 identical over 11 bases. V dropped 5 bases and J dropped 6; count of bases not matched to a gene: 1. This CDR3 has 13 residues. CDR3 residues: CASSRDRGDTQYF. The CDR3 DNA reads TGTGCCAGCAGTCGGGACAGGGGGGATACGCAGTATTTT.

V usage is TRBV5-1 and J usage is TRBJ1-2, with 7 bases that match TRBD1. Germline CDR1 and CDR2: SGHRS and YFSETQ. Trimming took 7 bases from V and 4 from J; bases not matched to a gene: 7. The CDR3 contains 13 residues. CDR3 coding DNA: TGCGCCAGCCGGATAGGGGGCGGCTATGGCTACACCTTC. Its protein is CASRIGGGYGYTF. The full variable domain, with the rest looked up from reference TRBV5-1 and TRBJ1-2, is KAGVTQTPRYLIKTRGQQVTLSCSPISGHRSVSWYQQTPGQGLQFLFEYFSETQRNKGNFPGRFSGRQFSNSRSEMNVSTLELGDSALYLCASRIGGGYGYTFGSGTRLTVV.

The CDR3 coding sequence is TGTGCCATCAGTGGCCCAGGACAGAGTTATGGCTACACCTTC. Its translation: CAISGPGQSYGYTF. V is TRBV10-3 and J is TRBJ1-2, with D perhaps matching TRBD1 (6 bases). V dropped 4 bases and J dropped 5 bases, with 14 bases sitting between them. This CDR3 comprises 14 residues. CDR1 and CDR2 (germline): ENHRY, SYGVKD.

This chain connects TRBV5-1 to TRBJ2-3; D is possibly TRBD1 (6 bases). Trimming took off 4 bases at V and 7 bases at J, with 16 bases between the two ends. CDR3 size: 14 residues. Germline CDR1 SGHRS, CDR2 YFSETQ. The chain's CDR3 is CASSGDRIGHTQYF. Written as DNA, the CDR3 is TGCGCCAGCAGCGGCGACAGGATCGGGCATACGCAGTATTTT.

The chain links TRBV10-1 to TRBJ2-3, with 7 nucleotides matching TRBD2. V lost 2 bases and J lost 4; bases outside the gene matches: 6. CDR3 length: 15 residues. Germline lookup yields CDR1 WNHNN and CDR2 SYGVQD (reference sequence). The chain's CDR3 is CASSEGGVRADTQYF. CDR3 DNA sequence: TGCGCCAGCAGTGAGGGGGGGGTTCGCGCAGATACGCAGTATTTT.

This clone has a single count. The chain combines TRBV5-6 with TRBJ2-7; TRBD1 or TRBD2 may be the D gene (6 bases each). Between the trimmed V and J ends, which lost 5 bases and 1 base, there was a span of 22 bases. Per germline, CDR1 SGHDT and CDR2 YYEEEE. The CDR3 is 17 residues long. CDR3 bases: TGTGCCAGCAGGCCTTCGAGGGGGGCTCGTTCTTCCTACGAGCAGTACTTC. Its protein is CASRPSRGARSSYEQYF.

The chain is built from TRBV4-1 and TRBJ2-1; D possibly corresponds to TRBD2 (6 bases). Germline assignment: CDR1 MGHRA and CDR2 YSYEKL. The CDR3 sequence is 18 residues long. Trimming stripped 0 bases from V and 5 bases from J, with 20 bases between. The CDR3, as DNA: TGCGCCAGCAGCCAAGAGCCAAACGGGGGTCTCGTGCACAATGAGCAGTTCTTC. Amino acids: CASSQEPNGGLVHNEQFF.

This clone was observed once. The chain carries TRBV27 and TRBJ2-7; 12 bases align to TRBD2. Germline-derived CDR1 and CDR2 are MNHEY and SMNVEV (reference sequence). This CDR3 has 15 residues. Losses at the gene ends were 5 bases for V and 7 bases for J; bases not matched to a gene: 9. The CDR3 is CASSPPSGRAWEQYF. The CDR3 DNA follows: TGTGCCAGCAGTCCCCCTAGCGGGAGGGCCTGGGAGCAGTACTTC.

The chain recombines TRBV5-1 with TRBJ1-1; maybe TRBD1 (6 bases). Trimming removed 2 bases at V and 5 bases at J, with 13 bases between. This CDR3 has 14 residues. The germline V gene has CDR1 SGHRS and CDR2 YFSETQ. In DNA, the CDR3 is TGCGCCAGCAGCTTCGAGAGGACAGAAACTGAAGCTTTCTTT. Translation: CASSFERTETEAFF.

The rearrangement joins TRBV6-4 to TRBJ1-1, with 8 bases identical to TRBD1. The length of the CDR3 is 14 residues. The V and J ends lost 4 bases and 2 bases, in that order; junction bases with no gene match: 3. In germline, CDR1 is MRHNA, CDR2 SNTAGT. The chain's CDR3 is CASSAQGENTEAFF. CDR3 DNA sequence: TGTGCCAGCAGTGCACAGGGGGAAAACACTGAAGCTTTCTTT.